One and the same sample provided the 30 T cell receptor beta chains below, sequenced in a study of post-analysis software for immune sequencing data. Study-level results: Elevated frequency relative to controls characterized 4 or 5 TRBV segments in patients, TRBV5-6, TRBV5-1 and TRBV20-1 among them.

The antigens for these receptors are not known. Built from TCR beta cDNA, the libraries had unique molecular identifiers in them. TCRdb called the PCR reads again in MiXCR, with one record for every CDR3 protein. The sample has some 240,000 distinct CDR3 sequences; about 40% are singletons. The sequenced sample was blood. The receptors derive from a girl aged 5 to 17 with multiple sclerosis.

The V and J genes are TRBV7-3 and TRBJ1-2; 7 nucleotides agree with TRBD1. Germline trimming cut 4 bases from V and 6 bases from J; bases unmatched to any gene: 5. Germline V gene sequence: CDR1 SGHTA, CDR2 FQGTGA. This CDR3 is built from 13 residues. The CDR3 nucleotides read TGTGCCAGCAGCTCACTACAGGGGAATGGCTACACCTTC. Its translation: CASSSLQGNGYTF.

This clonotype showed up many times. The genes are TRBV5-1 and TRBJ2-5, with D perhaps matching TRBD2 (5 bases). The CDR3 length is 16 residues. Germline CDR1 reads SGHRS; CDR2 reads YFSETQ. The V end was cut by 2 bases, the J end by 1 base, with 15 bases between. CDR3 loop: CASSFPNRGAQETQYF. CDR3 nucleotide sequence: TGCGCCAGCAGCTTCCCCAACCGGGGAGCCCAAGAGACCCAGTACTTC. Filled out from reference TRBV5-1 and TRBJ2-5, the complete variable domain reads KAGVTQTPRYLIKTRGQQVTLSCSPISGHRSVSWYQQTPGQGLQFLFEYFSETQRNKGNFPGRFSGRQFSNSRSEMNVSTLELGDSALYLCASSFPNRGAQETQYFGPGTRLLVL.

This chain uses TRBV20-1 with TRBJ2-5; possibly TRBD1 or TRBD2 for D (5 bases each). The germline V and J ends were trimmed by 0 bases and 1 base, with 15 bases remaining between them. CDR3 length: 16 residues. Per the germline V gene, CDR1 is DFQATT and CDR2 is SNEGSKA (reference sequence). CDR3 amino acids: CSARDLPGRVQETQYF. As DNA, the CDR3 is TGCAGTGCTAGAGATCTCCCGGGACGGGTCCAAGAGACCCAGTACTTC.

The chain employs TRBV4-1 and TRBJ2-7; TRBD2 might be the D (6 bases). This CDR3 spans 14 amino acids. CDR1 and CDR2 from the germline V gene are MGHRA and YSYEKL. V lost 4 bases, J lost 1 base, and 11 bases lay in between. The CDR3 loop is CASSRRRGSYEQYF. As DNA, the CDR3 is TGCGCCAGCAGCCGCCGACGGGGGTCCTACGAGCAGTACTTC.

In its sample, this clonotype was seen many times. The chain employs TRBV6-2 or TRBV6-3 and TRBJ1-1, with D possibly being TRBD1 (6 bases). The length of the CDR3 is 17 residues. V was shortened by 5 bases and J by 0 bases, with 19 bases between the two germline ends. The germline V gene has CDR1 MNHEY and CDR2 SVGEGT. The CDR3 nucleotides read TGTGCCAGCAGTAGAAGGGGGACTAAAGCCATGAACACTGAAGCTTTCTTT. As protein: CASSRRGTKAMNTEAFF.

The gene calls are TRBV29-1 and TRBJ2-3, with 10 bases that match TRBD2. CDR1 SQVTM and CDR2 ANQGSEA come from the germline V gene. The CDR3 length is 15 residues. V lost 6 bases, J lost 3 bases, and 9 bases stayed unmatched. CDR3 sequence: CSVAAGTSVTDTQYF. The CDR3 bases are TGCAGCGTGGCTGCCGGGACTAGCGTAACAGATACGCAGTATTTT.

This chain connects TRBV20-1 to TRBJ2-7; 7 bases align to TRBD1. V was clipped by 0 bases and J by 1 base; unmatched bases: 6. This CDR3 comprises 15 residues. CDR1 is DFQATT and CDR2 is SNEGSKA in the germline V gene (reference sequence). The CDR3 bases are TGCAGTGCTAGAGATAGCAGGACAGGTTCCTACGAGCAGTACTTC. Translation: CSARDSRTGSYEQYF.

The chain has TRBV20-1 and TRBJ1-6; 8 nucleotides agree with TRBD1. The CDR3 extends over 14 amino acids. Looked up from germline, CDR1 is DFQATT and CDR2 is SNEGSKA (reference sequence). Trimming removed 2 bases from V and 7 bases from J; junction bases left unmatched: 4. DNA of the CDR3: TGCAGTGCTAGAAAACAGGGGGGAAATTCACCCCTCCACTTT. The encoded protein is CSARKQGGNSPLHF.

This clonotype has at least ten counts. The chain couples TRBV29-1 to TRBJ2-1; tentatively, D is TRBD1 or TRBD2 (5 bases each). The germline V gene has CDR1 SQVTM and CDR2 ANQGSEA. V lost 6 bases and J 4 bases, leaving 16 bases between the germline ends. This CDR3 region has 14 residues. CDR3: CSVTTKGSYNEQFF. DNA of the CDR3: TGCAGCGTCACGACTAAGGGGAGTTACAATGAGCAGTTCTTC.

V gene TRBV7-6 combines with J gene TRBJ2-5; D perhaps matches TRBD2 (6 bases). V shed 4 bases and J shed 4 bases, with 16 bases lying between them. In germline, CDR1 is SGHVS, CDR2 FNYEAQ. The CDR3 consists of 15 residues. CDR3 protein: CASSSRLGGSETQYF. DNA of the CDR3: TGTGCCAGCAGCTCCCGACTAGGTGGTTCAGAGACCCAGTACTTC.

There are many counts of this clonotype. The chain combines TRBV12-3 or TRBV12-4 with TRBJ1-1, with D unresolved. The CDR3 runs 13 residues. Trimming left V 7 bases short and J 3 bases short, with 12 bases between. CDR3 region: CASKFNWDTEAFF. The CDR3 nucleotides read TGTGCCAGCAAATTTAATTGGGACACTGAAGCTTTCTTT.

In the case of this clonotype: Compared with germline, one end of the junction differs, possibly owing to a read error. The gene calls are TRBV5-1 and TRBJ2-7; 11 positions match TRBD1. CDR3 length: 15 residues. Germline CDR1 SGHRS, CDR2 YFSETQ. The CDR3 bases are TGCGCCAACAGCTTCGGGACAGGGGGTACCTACGAGCAGTACTTC. Translated: CANSFGTGGTYEQYF.

The chain links TRBV5-1 to TRBJ2-1; D is undetermined. Germline V lookup: CDR1 SGHRS, CDR2 YFSETQ. CDR3 length equals 15 residues. The V gene lost 3 bases and the J gene lost 2 bases, with 12 bases spanning the gap. CDR3 amino acids: CASSSLAATYNEQFF. CDR3 in DNA: TGCGCCAGCAGCTCCCTCGCGGCAACCTACAATGAGCAGTTCTTC.

The chain recombines TRBV6-5 with TRBJ1-2; D call uncertain. CDR1 is MNHEY, CDR2 SVGAGI, per germline. With 0 bases removed from V and 8 bases from J, the gap between germline ends came to 7 bases. The CDR3 runs 12 residues. The CDR3, as DNA: TGTGCCAGCAGTTACTCCGGCGGGGGCTACACCTTC. Encoded protein: CASSYSGGGYTF.

This clonotype appeared many times. The V and J genes are TRBV25-1 and TRBJ1-2; D is unclear. V was clipped by 2 bases and J by 4 bases, with 14 bases between them. CDR1 is MGHDK and CDR2 is SYGVNS in the germline V gene. There are 15 residues in the CDR3. In nucleotides, the CDR3 is TGTGCCAGCAGTGAACCAGGTTCGTCGGGCTATGGCTACACCTTC. Protein product: CASSEPGSSGYGYTF.

The V and J genes are TRBV19 and TRBJ2-1; D gene ambiguous. The CDR3 is made up of 15 amino acids. Germline CDR1 and CDR2: LNHDA and SQIVND (reference sequence). V lost 5 bases, J lost 4 bases, and 15 bases lay in between. CDR3 DNA: TGTGCCAGTAGTCTTTTCCCCCCCCCTTACAATGAGCAGTTCTTC. It is translated as CASSLFPPPYNEQFF. Complete variable domain (other parts from reference TRBV19 and TRBJ2-1): DGGITQSPKYLFRKEGQNVTLSCEQNLNHDAMYWYRQDPGQGLRLIYYSQIVNDFQKGDIAEGYSVSREKKESFPLTVTSAQKNPTAFYLCASSLFPPPYNEQFFGPGTRLTVL.

Regarding this clonotype: This may come from a read error, since a much larger clone is one base off. V is TRBV12-3 or TRBV12-4 and J is TRBJ2-3; 7 nucleotides match TRBD2. The CDR3 has 16 residues. CDR3 sequence: CASSLYAGVTTDAQYF. CDR3 sequence (DNA): TGTGCCAGCAGTTTATATGCGGGAGTTACCACAGATGCGCAGTATTTT.

This clonotype was counted ten times or more. The CDR3 here is CASSQERLANYGYTF. The CDR3 DNA is TGTGCCAGCAGCCAAGAGAGGTTAGCTAACTATGGCTACACCTTC. The rearrangement links TRBV3-1 to TRBJ1-2; D is uncertain. Trimming took 0 bases from V and 0 from J, leaving 8 bases between them. The germline CDR1 and CDR2 sequences are LGHDT and YNNKEL (reference sequence). This CDR3 contains 15 residues.

V and J are TRBV24-1 and TRBJ1-1; TRBD1 agrees at 7 bases. This CDR3 is built from 13 residues. From germline, CDR1 is KGHDR and CDR2 SFDVKD. The V and J ends lost 4 bases and 9 bases, in that order; junction bases with no gene match: 7. As DNA, the CDR3 is TGTGCCACCAGTGACTATTCGACAGGGCAAGCTTTCTTT. Its protein product is CATSDYSTGQAFF.

At least ten counts were recorded for this clonotype. This chain connects TRBV24-1 to TRBJ2-3, with 8 positions matching TRBD2. Germline assignment: CDR1 KGHDR and CDR2 SFDVKD. V was pared by 7 bases and J by 4 bases, with 6 bases of the junction left unmatched. CDR3 length: 14 amino acids. CDR3 coding DNA: TGTGCCACCAGCAAGCGGGAGTGGGCAGATACGCAGTATTTT. Protein product: CATSKREWADTQYF.

V gene TRBV5-1 combines with J gene TRBJ2-7; 7 nucleotides agree with TRBD2. V lost 3 bases and J lost 3; bases outside the gene matches: 3. Looked up from germline, CDR1 is SGHRS and CDR2 is YFSETQ. The CDR3 loop spans 13 amino acids. Written as DNA, the CDR3 is TGCGCCAGCAGCTACCAGCGGGGCTACGAGCAGTACTTC. Amino acid sequence: CASSYQRGYEQYF.

This clonotype was seen many times. J is TRBJ2-7 and V is TRBV20-1; no clear D. Trimming stripped 3 bases from V and 2 bases from J, with 11 bases between. This CDR3 region has 13 residues. The germline V gene encodes CDR1 DFQATT and CDR2 SNEGSKA (reference sequence). CDR3 DNA: TGCAGTGCTAGGTCGGGTGGTACCTACGAGCAGTACTTC. Translating it yields CSARSGGTYEQYF.

V usage is TRBV19 and J usage is TRBJ1-4; D unclear. Trimming took 1 base from V and 7 from J, leaving 13 bases between them. Germline V gene sequence: CDR1 LNHDA, CDR2 SQIVND (reference sequence). The CDR3 extends over 15 amino acids. This chain's CDR3 is CASSIGRQRSEKLFF. CDR3 nucleotide sequence: TGTGCCAGTAGTATAGGACGCCAAAGGAGTGAAAAACTGTTTTTT.

The chain joins TRBV10-3 to TRBJ2-5, with D possibly matching TRBD1 (5 bases). In germline, CDR1 is ENHRY, CDR2 SYGVKD. CDR3 length: 13 amino acids. Trimming took off 2 bases at V and 9 bases at J, with 13 bases between the two ends. Here the CDR3 DNA reads TGTGCCATCAGTGAGACAGGCGTTTTACCCCAGTACTTC. Its protein is CAISETGVLPQYF.

This clonotype was observed a single time. The chain joins TRBV12-3 or TRBV12-4 to TRBJ1-4; tentative D call: TRBD1 (5 bases). This CDR3 region has 13 residues. The V end was cut by 3 bases, the J end by 6 bases, with 8 bases between. CDR3 region: CASSFMGDEKLFF. The DNA of the CDR3 is TGTGCCAGCAGTTTCATGGGGGATGAAAAACTGTTTTTT.

V is TRBV7-8 and J is TRBJ2-1; D remains ambiguous. The length of the CDR3 is 16 residues. V lost 5 bases and J lost 2, with 16 bases in between. The V gene's germline CDR1 is SGHVS and CDR2 FQNEAQ. The CDR3 region is CASSRWLQRAYNEQFF. DNA for the CDR3: TGTGCCAGCAGCCGATGGCTCCAGAGAGCCTACAATGAGCAGTTCTTC.

The sample holds many counts of this clonotype. This chain links TRBV7-2 with TRBJ2-3; D unresolved. Germline V gene sequence: CDR1 SGHTA, CDR2 FQGNSA. The CDR3 is 14 residues long. V gave up 5 bases and J gave up 2 bases, with 11 bases separating them. The CDR3 sequence: CASSPRVATDTQYF. The CDR3 DNA follows: TGTGCCAGCAGCCCTCGGGTGGCCACAGATACGCAGTATTTT. Based on the CDR3 plus reference TRBV7-2 and TRBJ2-3, the full variable domain is GAGVSQSPSNKVTEKGKDVELRCDPISGHTALYWYRQSLGQGLEFLIYFQGNSAPDKSGLPSDRFSAERTGGSVSTLTIQRTQQEDSAVYLCASSPRVATDTQYFGPGTRLTVL.

This clonotype was observed many times. The rearrangement links TRBV5-6 to TRBJ1-2, with D tentatively TRBD1 (5 bases). Per the germline V gene, CDR1 is SGHDT and CDR2 is YYEEEE. This CDR3 region has 12 residues. Trimming shortened V by 4 bases and J by 8 bases, and 12 bases separated the two germline ends. As DNA, the CDR3 is TGTGCCAGCAGCCCGGACACGGGGGGCTACACCTTC. Translation: CASSPDTGGYTF. Looking up the rest from reference TRBV5-6 and TRBJ1-2 gives the full variable domain: DAGVTQSPTHLIKTRGQQVTLRCSPKSGHDTVSWYQQALGQGPQFIFQYYEEEERQRGNFPDRFSGHQFPNYSSELNVNALLLGDSALYLCASSPDTGGYTFGSGTRLTVV.

At least ten counts were recorded for this clonotype. The chain combines TRBV5-1 with TRBJ2-3, with D possibly TRBD1 on 6 matching bases. The germline V gene encodes CDR1 SGHRS and CDR2 YFSETQ. With 0 bases removed from V and 3 bases from J, the gap between germline ends came to 11 bases. CDR3 length: 15 amino acids. This chain's CDR3 is CASSLVGADTDTQYF. CDR3 bases: TGCGCCAGCAGCTTGGTGGGGGCGGATACAGATACGCAGTATTTT.

This clonotype occurred many times. The genes are TRBV3-1 and TRBJ1-1; D might be TRBD1 (6 bases). The CDR3 totals 13 residues. Germline assignment: CDR1 LGHDT and CDR2 YNNKEL (reference sequence). The V and J ends lost 2 bases and 5 bases respectively, with 9 bases between them. CDR3 bases: TGTGCCAGCAGCCAACAGGGGAGGACTGAAGCTTTCTTT. Translating it yields CASSQQGRTEAFF.